Below, one T cell receptor beta chain is given with its context. With V trimmed by 5 bases and J by 4 bases, 2 bases remained unmatched. The CDR3 sequence is 14 residues long. Germline-derived CDR1 and CDR2 are LNHDA and SQIVND (reference sequence). Study donors comprised healthy, HIV-negative adults devoid of recent acute infection or vaccination. Both subsets, CD45RA+ naive and CD45RA-negative memory, were split from the CD4+ cells. This entry belongs to a study of shared clonotypes between healthy human individuals. The assay used deep level. In the source study's methods: Filtering differed since immunoSEQ provided only junctions, with no quality scores. TCRdb's copy holds only in-frame clones and misses some; the assay was immunoSEQ multiplex PCR. Clonal size and the V and J genes are those of that table, whereas D and trimming came from the DNA. This table has a few million clones, around 94% appearing once.

This clonotype was sampled from a man aged 18 to 30 in good health. This chain connects TRBV19 to TRBJ1-6, with TRBD1 matching over 7 bases. The sample comprised naive CD4+ T cells sorted from blood. Subset meaning: CD45RA+ positively selected. CDR3 loop: CASSGQAYNSPLHF. CDR3 DNA sequence: TGTGCCAGTAGTGGACAGGCGTATAATTCACCCCTCCACTTT.